Listed below are T cell receptor beta chains from one sample, sequenced in a study of blood T cell repertoires in COVID-19. The data were produced by immunoSEQ multiplex PCR, yet TCRdb's version contains in-frame clones alone and is incomplete. The data hold 60,000 or so clones, with approximately 90% observed a single time. Sequencing was carried out using peripheral blood. These receptors were taken from a human donor in a cohort sampled during active COVID-19. CDR3s include the opening cysteine and the closing phenylalanine or tryptophan. D genes are given only for firm matches. Clone size is given for some rows only: seen once, a few or many times, or a class if the clone is expanded.

V: TRBV5-4
size: NA
D: TRBD2
J: TRBJ2-7
CDR3: CASSQTSASYEQYF
DNA: TGTGCCAGCAGTCAAACTAGCGCCTCCTACGAGCAGTACTTC

V: TRBV7-7
size: NA
D: NA
J: TRBJ1-5
CDR3: CASSFRVNRQYSNQPQHF
DNA: TGTGCCAGCAGCTTTCGGGTTAACAGGCAATATAGCAATCAGCCCCAGCATTTT

V: TRBV28
size: once
D: TRBD1
J: TRBJ2-7
CDR3: CASSPRTLSRPHKQGGYEQYF
DNA: TGTGCCAGCAGCCCACGAACTCTATCAAGACCCCACAAACAGGGGGGCTACGAGCAGTACTTC

V: TRBV7-3
size: NA
D: NA
J: TRBJ2-3
CDR3: CASSEERGNTQYF
DNA: TGTGCCAGCAGCGAGGAAAGGGGAAATACGCAGTATTTT

V: TRBV12-3/TRBV12-4
size: NA
D: NA
J: TRBJ2-7
CDR3: CASSPSYEQYF
DNA: TGTGCCAGCAGTCCCAGCTACGAGCAGTACTTC

V: TRBV2
size: NA
D: TRBD2
J: TRBJ2-7
CDR3: CALGRETSEDEQYF
DNA: TGTGCCTTAGGAAGGGAGACTAGCGAGGACGAGCAGTACTTC

V: TRBV5-1
size: few
D: NA
J: TRBJ2-7
CDR3: CASSLLTDYEQYF
DNA: TGCGCCAGCAGCTTGTTGACAGACTACGAGCAGTACTTC

V: TRBV19
size: NA
D: NA
J: TRBJ1-4
CDR3: CASRTPFRGEKLFF
DNA: TGTGCCAGTAGGACCCCCTTTAGGGGTGAAAAACTGTTTTTT

V: TRBV25-1
size: once
D: TRBD1
J: TRBJ1-1
CDR3: CASSQGAVRNTEAFF
DNA: TGTGCCAGCAGTCAGGGGGCGGTACGGAACACTGAAGCTTTCTTT

V: TRBV20-1
size: NA
D: TRBD1
J: TRBJ1-3
CDR3: CSASWTGGGNTIYF
DNA: TGCAGTGCTAGTTGGACAGGGGGTGGAAACACCATATATTTT

V: TRBV5-4
size: NA
D: NA
J: TRBJ2-7
CDR3: CASSQSARGASSYEQYF
DNA: TGTGCCAGCAGTCAGAGTGCCCGCGGGGCGAGCTCCTACGAGCAGTACTTC

V: TRBV15
size: NA
D: NA
J: TRBJ2-5
CDR3: CATSREGRETQYF
DNA: TGTGCCACCAGCAGAGAGGGGAGGGAGACCCAGTACTTC

V: TRBV5-4
size: NA
D: NA
J: TRBJ2-3
CDR3: CASSPEGGGRSNTQYF
DNA: TGTGCCAGCAGCCCGGAGGGGGGCGGGAGATCAAATACGCAGTATTTT